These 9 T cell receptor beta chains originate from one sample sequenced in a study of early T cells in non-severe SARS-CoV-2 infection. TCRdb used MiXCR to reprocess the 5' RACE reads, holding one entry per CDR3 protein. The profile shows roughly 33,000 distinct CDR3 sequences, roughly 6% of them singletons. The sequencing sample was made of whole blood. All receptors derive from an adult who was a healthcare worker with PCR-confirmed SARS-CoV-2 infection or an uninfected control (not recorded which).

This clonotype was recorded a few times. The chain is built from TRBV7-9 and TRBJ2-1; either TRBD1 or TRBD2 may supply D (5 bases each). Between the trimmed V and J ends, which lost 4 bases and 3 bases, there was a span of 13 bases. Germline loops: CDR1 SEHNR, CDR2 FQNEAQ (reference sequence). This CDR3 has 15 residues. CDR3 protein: CASSSTQGDYNEQFF. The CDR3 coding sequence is TGTGCCAGCAGCTCGACGCAGGGAGACTACAATGAGCAGTTCTTC.

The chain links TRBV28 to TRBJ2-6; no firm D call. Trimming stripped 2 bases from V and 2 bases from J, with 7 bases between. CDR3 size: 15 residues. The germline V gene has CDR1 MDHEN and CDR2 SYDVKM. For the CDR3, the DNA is TGTGCCAGCAGTTTAAGTACAGCTGGGGCCAACGTCCTGACTTTC. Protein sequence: CASSLSTAGANVLTF.

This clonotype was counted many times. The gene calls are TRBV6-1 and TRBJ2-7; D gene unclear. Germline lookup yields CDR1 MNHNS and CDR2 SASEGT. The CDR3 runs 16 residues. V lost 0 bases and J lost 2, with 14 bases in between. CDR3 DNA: TGTGCCAGCAGTGAAGCGCTTCACGGACCGACCTACGAGCAGTACTTC. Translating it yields CASSEALHGPTYEQYF.

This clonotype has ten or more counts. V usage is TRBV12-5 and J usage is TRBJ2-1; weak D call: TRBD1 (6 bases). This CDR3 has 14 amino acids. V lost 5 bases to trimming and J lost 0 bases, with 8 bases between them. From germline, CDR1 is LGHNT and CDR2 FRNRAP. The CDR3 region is CASGTGSSYNEQFF. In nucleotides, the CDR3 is TGTGCTAGTGGTACAGGGAGCTCCTACAATGAGCAGTTCTTC.

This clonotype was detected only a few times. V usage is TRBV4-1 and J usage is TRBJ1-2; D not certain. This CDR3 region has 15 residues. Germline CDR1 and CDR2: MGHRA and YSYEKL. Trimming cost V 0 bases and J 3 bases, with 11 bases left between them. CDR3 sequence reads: CASSQDARVYYGYTF. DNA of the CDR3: TGCGCCAGCAGCCAAGACGCGAGGGTTTACTATGGCTACACCTTC.

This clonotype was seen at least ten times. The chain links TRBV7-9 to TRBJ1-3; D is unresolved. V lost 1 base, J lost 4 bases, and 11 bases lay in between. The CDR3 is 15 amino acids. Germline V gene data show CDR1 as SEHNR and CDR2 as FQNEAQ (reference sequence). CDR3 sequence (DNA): TGTGCCAGCAGCTTAGGGGAATCGGAAGGAAACACCATATATTTT. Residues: CASSLGESEGNTIYF.

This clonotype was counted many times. The CDR3 reads CASSSRPTGQPQHF. The CDR3 DNA is TGTGCCAGCAGTTCGCGACCGACAGGGCAGCCCCAGCATTTT. The rearrangement joins TRBV27 to TRBJ1-5, with 7 bases lining up with TRBD1. V was clipped by 4 bases and J by 7 bases; unmatched bases: 7. This CDR3 spans 14 amino acids. In germline, CDR1 is MNHEY, CDR2 SMNVEV (reference sequence).

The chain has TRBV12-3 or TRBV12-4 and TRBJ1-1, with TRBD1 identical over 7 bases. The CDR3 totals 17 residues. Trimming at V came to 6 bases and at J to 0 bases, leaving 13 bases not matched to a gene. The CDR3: CASSRGQALSMNTEAFF. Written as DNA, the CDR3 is TGTGCCAGCAGCCGCGGACAGGCCCTCTCCATGAACACTGAAGCTTTCTTT.

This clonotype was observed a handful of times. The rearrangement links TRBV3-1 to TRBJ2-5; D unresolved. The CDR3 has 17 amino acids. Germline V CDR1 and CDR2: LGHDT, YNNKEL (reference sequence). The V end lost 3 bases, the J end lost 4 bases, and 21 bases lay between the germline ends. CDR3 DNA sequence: TGTGCCAGCAGCCATAGAGAGCCCGGGTCCCAGAGAGAGACCCAGTACTTC. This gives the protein CASSHREPGSQRETQYF.